The sequence of this TCR beta chain was determined in a study of CD8 T cells in ankylosing spondylitis. This clonotype was found a few times. Its antigen is not known. TCRdb reanalysed the 5' RACE reads using MiXCR and keeps one entry per CDR3 protein. The sample shows some 250,000 distinct CDR3 sequences, 8.6% of them seen only once. V shed 6 bases, J shed 0 bases, and the junction held 8 bases outside the gene matches. CDR3 size: 17 residues. Looked up from germline, CDR1 is SEHNR and CDR2 is FQNEAQ (reference sequence). Study-wide results and caveats: Relatively rare in peripheral blood, disease-linked clones were also CD8+. Researchers reportedly found disease-linked clones significantly enriched in matched ankylosing spondylitis synovial fluid. A TCR beta motif of under 10 highly homologous variants appeared characteristic of ankylosing spondylitis blood.

The clonotype originates from a male donor with ankylosing spondylitis or in good health (not recorded which). Sequencing was carried out using blood, either unsorted or a sorted T cell fraction (not recorded which). The chain recombines TRBV7-9 with TRBJ2-6, with 7 bases aligning to TRBD1. CDR3 residues: CASSPRDSYSGANVLTF. The CDR3 nucleotides are TGTGCCAGCAGTCCACGGGACAGCTACTCTGGGGCCAACGTCCTGACTTTC.